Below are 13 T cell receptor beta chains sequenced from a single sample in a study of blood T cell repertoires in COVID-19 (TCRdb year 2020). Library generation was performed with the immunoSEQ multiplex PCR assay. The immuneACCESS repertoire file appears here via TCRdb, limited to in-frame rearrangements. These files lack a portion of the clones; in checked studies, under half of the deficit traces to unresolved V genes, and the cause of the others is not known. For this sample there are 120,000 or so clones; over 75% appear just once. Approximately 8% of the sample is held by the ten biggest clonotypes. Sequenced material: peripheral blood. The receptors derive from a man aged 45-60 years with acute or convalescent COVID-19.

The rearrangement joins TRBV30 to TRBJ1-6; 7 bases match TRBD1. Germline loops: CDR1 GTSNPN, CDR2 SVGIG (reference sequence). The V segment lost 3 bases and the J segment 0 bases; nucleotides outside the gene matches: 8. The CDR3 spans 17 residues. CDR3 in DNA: TGTGCCTGGAGCCGGGACAGCGGAAGCTCCTATAATTCACCCCTCCACTTT. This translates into CAWSRDSGSSYNSPLHF.

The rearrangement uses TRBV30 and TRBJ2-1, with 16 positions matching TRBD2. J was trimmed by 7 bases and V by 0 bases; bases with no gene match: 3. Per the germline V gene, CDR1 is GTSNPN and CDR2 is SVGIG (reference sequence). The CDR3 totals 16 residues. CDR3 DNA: TGTGCCTGGAGTGTACAGGGACTAGCGGGAGGGAATGAGCAGTTCTTC. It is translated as CAWSVQGLAGGNEQFF.

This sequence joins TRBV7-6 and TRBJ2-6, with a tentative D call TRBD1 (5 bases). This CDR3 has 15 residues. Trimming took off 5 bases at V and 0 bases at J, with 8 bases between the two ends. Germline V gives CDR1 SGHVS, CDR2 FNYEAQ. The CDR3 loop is CASSPTASGANVLTF. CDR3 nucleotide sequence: TGTGCCAGCAGCCCGACAGCCTCTGGGGCCAACGTCCTGACTTTC.

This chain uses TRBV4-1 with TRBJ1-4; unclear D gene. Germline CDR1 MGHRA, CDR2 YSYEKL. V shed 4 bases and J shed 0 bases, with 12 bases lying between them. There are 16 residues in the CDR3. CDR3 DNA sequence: TGCGCCAGCAGCCTAAGCCATCCTGCAACTAATGAAAAACTGTTTTTT. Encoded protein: CASSLSHPATNEKLFF.

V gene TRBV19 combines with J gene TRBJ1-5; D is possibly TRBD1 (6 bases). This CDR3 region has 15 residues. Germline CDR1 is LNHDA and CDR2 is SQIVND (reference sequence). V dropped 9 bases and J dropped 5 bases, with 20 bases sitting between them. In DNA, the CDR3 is TGTGCCAGCAACGTCCCTTCACAGGGTCATCAGCCCCAGCATTTT. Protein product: CASNVPSQGHQPQHF.

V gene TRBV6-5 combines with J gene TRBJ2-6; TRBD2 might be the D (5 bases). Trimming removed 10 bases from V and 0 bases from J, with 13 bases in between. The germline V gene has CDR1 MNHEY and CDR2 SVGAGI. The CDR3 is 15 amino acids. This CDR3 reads CATIPTSSGANVLTF. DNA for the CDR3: TGTGCCACGATCCCCACTAGCTCTGGGGCCAACGTCCTGACTTTC.

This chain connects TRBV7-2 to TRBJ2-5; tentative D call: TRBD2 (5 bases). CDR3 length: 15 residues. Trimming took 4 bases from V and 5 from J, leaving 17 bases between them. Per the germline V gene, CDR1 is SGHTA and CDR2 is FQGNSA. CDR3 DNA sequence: TGTGCCAGCAGCTCCCCCATGACGGGGAGCGAGACCCAGTACTTC. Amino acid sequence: CASSSPMTGSETQYF.

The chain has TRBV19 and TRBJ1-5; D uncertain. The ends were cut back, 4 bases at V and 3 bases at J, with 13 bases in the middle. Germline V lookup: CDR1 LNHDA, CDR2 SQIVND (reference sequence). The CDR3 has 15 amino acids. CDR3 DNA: TGTGCCAGTAGTACCCCAGGAGGGATCAATCAGCCCCAGCATTTT. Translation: CASSTPGGINQPQHF.

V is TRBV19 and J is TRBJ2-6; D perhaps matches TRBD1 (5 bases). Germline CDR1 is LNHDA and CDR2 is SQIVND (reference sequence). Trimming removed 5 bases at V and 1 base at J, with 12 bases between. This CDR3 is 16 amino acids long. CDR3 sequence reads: CASSWGSGSGANVLTF. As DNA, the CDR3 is TGTGCCAGTAGTTGGGGTTCAGGGTCTGGGGCCAACGTCCTGACTTTC.

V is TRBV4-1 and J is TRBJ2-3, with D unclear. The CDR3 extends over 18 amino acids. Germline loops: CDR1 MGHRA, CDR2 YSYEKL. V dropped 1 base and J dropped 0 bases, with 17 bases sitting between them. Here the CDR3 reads CASSQVTLIEPSTDTQYF. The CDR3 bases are TGCGCCAGCAGCCAAGTCACCCTAATCGAACCTAGCACAGATACGCAGTATTTT.

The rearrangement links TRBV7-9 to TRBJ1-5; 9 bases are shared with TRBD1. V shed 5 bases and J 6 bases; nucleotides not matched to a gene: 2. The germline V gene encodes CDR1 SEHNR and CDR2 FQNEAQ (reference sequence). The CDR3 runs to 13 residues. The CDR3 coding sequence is TGTGCCAGCAGCCGACAGGGGGGTCAGCCCCAGCATTTT. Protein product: CASSRQGGQPQHF.

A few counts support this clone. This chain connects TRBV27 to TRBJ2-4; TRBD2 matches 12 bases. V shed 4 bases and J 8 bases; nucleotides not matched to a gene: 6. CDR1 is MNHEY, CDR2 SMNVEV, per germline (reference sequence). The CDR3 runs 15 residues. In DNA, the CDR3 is TGTGCCAGCAGTTCACTGACTAGCGGGAGTGACATTCAGTACTTC. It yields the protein CASSSLTSGSDIQYF.

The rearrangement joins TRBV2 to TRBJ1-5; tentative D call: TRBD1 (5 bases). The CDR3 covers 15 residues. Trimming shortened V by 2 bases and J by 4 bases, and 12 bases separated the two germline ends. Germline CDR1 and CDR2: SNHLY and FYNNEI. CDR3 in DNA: TGTGCCAGCAGTGAACACCAGGGTGTAAATCAGCCCCAGCATTTT. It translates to CASSEHQGVNQPQHF.